The 29 T cell receptor beta chains reported below all come from one sample, sequenced in a study of graft-versus-host responses after intestinal transplantation. These receptors' antigens are unknown. Profiled with immunoSEQ multiplex PCR; TCRdb holds only in-frame clones, not every one. The repertoire holds fewer than 120,000 clones, with over 85% as singletons. This material consisted of unstimulated CD8+ T cells sorted from spleen or lymph node cells, taken before intestinal transplant. The receptor source for this set is a human donor who received an intestinal transplant.

V and J are TRBV2 and TRBJ1-2; 11 bases map to TRBD1. This CDR3 has 14 residues. With 2 bases clipped from V and 6 bases from J, the junction kept 2 bases outside the gene matches. Per the germline V gene, CDR1 is SNHLY and CDR2 is FYNNEI. CDR3 nucleotide sequence: TGTGCCAGCAGTGAAATGGGACAGGGGGATGGCTACACCTTC. It yields the protein CASSEMGQGDGYTF.

This chain uses TRBV27 with TRBJ2-7; 8 nucleotides align to TRBD1. Germline V lookup: CDR1 MNHEY, CDR2 SMNVEV (reference sequence). The CDR3 is 15 residues long. V lost 7 bases, J lost 1 base, and 9 bases stayed unmatched. CDR3 nucleotide sequence: TGTGCCAGCACCGTCGGTGGGACAGGATCCTACGAGCAGTACTTC. Translating it yields CASTVGGTGSYEQYF.

The rearrangement joins TRBV7-6 to TRBJ2-7; a possible D gene is TRBD2 (6 bases). The CDR3 is 17 amino acids. Germline V gene sequence: CDR1 SGHVS, CDR2 FNYEAQ. V lost 1 base and J lost 7, with 23 bases in between. In DNA form, the CDR3 reads TGTGCCAGCAGCTTAGAAGTTGCTGGGGCGGGGAGGTCGGAGCAGTACTTC. Translated, it gives CASSLEVAGAGRSEQYF.

This chain uses TRBV7-3 with TRBJ2-7, with 7 bases aligning to TRBD1. The CDR3 consists of 15 residues. Germline-derived CDR1 and CDR2 are SGHTA and FQGTGA. V trimming: 2 bases; J trimming: 5 bases; junction bases outside the gene matches: 9. In nucleotides, the CDR3 is TGTGCCAGCAGCTTATGGGGAGCGACAGGGAACGAGCAGTACTTC. It translates to CASSLWGATGNEQYF. Together with reference TRBV7-3 and TRBJ2-7, the CDR3 gives the full variable domain: GAGVSQTPSNKVTEKGKYVELRCDPISGHTALYWYRQSLGQGPEFLIYFQGTGAADDSGLPNDRFFAVRPEGSVSTLKIQRTERGDSAVYLCASSLWGATGNEQYFGPGTRLTVT.

The rearrangement uses TRBV10-1 and TRBJ2-3; 13 nucleotides match TRBD2. CDR1 WNHNN and CDR2 SYGVQD come from the germline V gene (reference sequence). Trimming cost V 5 bases and J 4 bases; bases outside gene matches: 9. The CDR3 loop spans 17 amino acids. CDR3 region: CASSPGLAGDKADTQYF. The CDR3 DNA sequence: TGCGCCAGCAGTCCCGGACTAGCGGGGGATAAGGCAGATACGCAGTATTTT.

V and J are TRBV10-3 and TRBJ1-1; TRBD1 matches at 7 bases. This CDR3 has 14 amino acids. Germline CDR1 reads ENHRY; CDR2 reads SYGVKD. The ends lost 6 bases at V and 5 bases at J; junction bases unmatched: 9. The CDR3 loop reads CAISETGSGTEAFF. As DNA, the CDR3 is TGTGCCATCAGCGAGACAGGGAGTGGGACTGAAGCTTTCTTT.

The chain is built from TRBV27 and TRBJ2-7, with D maybe TRBD2 (5 bases). V was shortened by 5 bases and J by 0 bases, with 17 bases between the two germline ends. This CDR3 has 16 amino acids. Germline loops: CDR1 MNHEY, CDR2 SMNVEV (reference sequence). The CDR3 DNA reads TGTGCCAGCAGTCCCACCCCGGGGATAACCTCCTACGAGCAGTACTTC. This sequence encodes CASSPTPGITSYEQYF.

This clone has just one count. This chain links TRBV19 with TRBJ2-1, with TRBD2 as a possible D gene (6 bases). From germline, CDR1 is LNHDA and CDR2 SQIVND (reference sequence). CDR3 length: 12 amino acids. V was cut by 6 bases and J by 8 bases, with 11 bases left in between. The CDR3 region is CASSGSRYEQFF. CDR3 nucleotides: TGTGCCAGTAGCGGGAGTAGGTATGAGCAGTTCTTC.

The V call is TRBV7-6, the J call TRBJ2-1, with TRBD1 matching 8 bases. J gave up 7 bases and V 1 base, and 0 bases lay outside the gene matches. Germline V CDR1 and CDR2: SGHVS, FNYEAQ. CDR3 length equals 13 residues. The CDR3 reads CASSLGTGNEQFF. The CDR3 DNA reads TGTGCCAGCAGCTTAGGGACAGGGAATGAGCAGTTCTTC.

The gene calls are TRBV10-1 and TRBJ2-1; TRBD2 matches at 8 bases. V dropped 6 bases and J dropped 2; count of bases not matched to a gene: 3. CDR1 and CDR2 (germline): WNHNN, SYGVQD (reference sequence). This CDR3 region has 14 residues. CDR3 bases: TGCGCCAGCAGCGGCGGGGGGCCCTACAATGAGCAGTTCTTC. Translation gives CASSGGGPYNEQFF.

This clone is a singleton in its sample. This chain uses TRBV6-1 with TRBJ1-2, with unresolved D. This CDR3 has 14 amino acids. The V end lost 6 bases, the J end lost 2 bases, and 13 bases lay between the germline ends. Germline V gene sequence: CDR1 MNHNS, CDR2 SASEGT. CDR3 DNA: TGTGCCAGCAGCGGTCTCCCGGCGAACTATGGCTACACCTTC. Its translation is CASSGLPANYGYTF.

The V and J genes are TRBV30 and TRBJ2-2, with D unresolved. The CDR3 totals 13 residues. Germline V gives CDR1 GTSNPN, CDR2 SVGIG (reference sequence). V lost 4 bases, J lost 1 base, and 7 bases lay in between. The CDR3 bases are TGTGCCTGGACCCAGTTGAACACCGGGGAGCTGTTTTTT. Protein sequence: CAWTQLNTGELFF.

The rearrangement links TRBV30 to TRBJ1-4; 7 nucleotides agree with TRBD1. V shed 5 bases and J 7 bases; nucleotides not matched to a gene: 7. This CDR3 contains 13 residues. From germline, CDR1 is GTSNPN and CDR2 SVGIG (reference sequence). CDR3 in amino acids: CAWEDRVFEKLFF. DNA for the CDR3: TGTGCCTGGGAAGACAGGGTGTTTGAAAAACTGTTTTTT.

This chain links TRBV6-1 with TRBJ2-7; 8 nucleotides agree with TRBD1. This CDR3 is 15 amino acids long. The V gene's germline CDR1 is MNHNS and CDR2 SASEGT. V lost 6 bases and J lost 7; bases outside the gene matches: 14. This CDR3 is CASRGTGGWPGEQYF. The CDR3 DNA reads as TGTGCCAGCAGGGGGACAGGAGGGTGGCCAGGGGAGCAGTACTTC.

The CDR3 region is CASSSPERETYNEQFF. The CDR3 DNA follows: TGTGCCAGCAGCTCCCCGGAGCGGGAGACCTACAATGAGCAGTTCTTC. The V gene is TRBV11-1, the J gene TRBJ2-1; 8 nucleotides align to TRBD2. There are 16 residues in the CDR3. V was pared by 4 bases and J by 2 bases, with 7 bases of the junction left unmatched. Germline V gives CDR1 SGHAT, CDR2 FQDESV (reference sequence).

The CDR3 protein is CAISDGGLEGYTF. The DNA for the CDR3 is TGTGCCATCAGTGATGGGGGACTCGAAGGCTACACCTTC. V is TRBV10-3 and J is TRBJ1-2; TRBD1 is a possible D gene (5 bases). This CDR3 region has 13 residues. Trimming left V 3 bases short and J 8 bases short, with 13 bases between. Germline lookup yields CDR1 ENHRY and CDR2 SYGVKD.

The chain links TRBV7-3 to TRBJ2-1; 9 nucleotides agree with TRBD2. From germline, CDR1 is SGHTA and CDR2 FQGTGA. J was trimmed by 1 base and V by 0 bases; bases with no gene match: 4. This CDR3 is built from 17 residues. The CDR3 is CASSLTAGGGSYNEQFF. In DNA form, the CDR3 reads TGTGCCAGCAGCTTAACGGCGGGAGGGGGATCCTACAATGAGCAGTTCTTC.

The chain couples TRBV9 to TRBJ2-7; 14 bases align to TRBD2. V shed 4 bases, J shed 2 bases, and the junction held 2 bases outside the gene matches. The CDR3 totals 15 residues. Germline V CDR1 and CDR2: SGDLS, YYNGEE. The CDR3 bases are TGTGCCAGCAGCTGGGGACTAGCGGGAGCCTACGAGCAGTACTTC. This gives the protein CASSWGLAGAYEQYF.

The chain uses TRBV2 and TRBJ2-2, with D hard to call. V was cut by 5 bases and J by 6 bases, with 10 bases left in between. CDR1 SNHLY and CDR2 FYNNEI come from the germline V gene. This CDR3 contains 13 residues. The CDR3 sequence is CASSPTGSGELFF. For the CDR3, the DNA is TGTGCCAGCAGTCCCACGGGCTCCGGGGAGCTGTTTTTT.

The chain recombines TRBV5-1 with TRBJ1-3; no definite D call. This CDR3 contains 16 residues. V was clipped by 1 base and J by 0 bases, with 11 bases between them. Per germline, CDR1 SGHRS and CDR2 YFSETQ. CDR3 in amino acids: CASSLLGFFSGNTIYF. The CDR3 DNA reads as TGCGCCAGCAGCTTGCTGGGCTTTTTCTCTGGAAACACCATATATTTT.

The chain employs TRBV7-9 and TRBJ2-1, with 15 positions matching TRBD2. Germline values: CDR1 SEHNR, CDR2 FQNEAQ (reference sequence). With V trimmed by 2 bases and J by 8 bases, 13 bases remained unmatched. The CDR3 has 19 amino acids. The CDR3 here is CASSLSPGLAGGGIHEQFF. CDR3 nucleotides: TGTGCCAGCAGCTTATCCCCGGGACTAGCGGGAGGCGGGATCCATGAGCAGTTCTTC.

Of note for this clone: Other DNA sequences within the sample encode an identical CDR3. The chain uses TRBV5-4 and TRBJ2-7; D remains ambiguous. This CDR3 is 12 amino acids long. Germline V gives CDR1 SGHNT, CDR2 YYREEE (reference sequence). The V gene lost 0 bases and the J gene lost 2 bases, with 3 bases spanning the gap. The CDR3 region is CASSLGTYEQYF. The CDR3 bases are TGTGCCAGCAGCTTGGGGACCTACGAGCAGTACTTC.

This chain joins TRBV5-4 and TRBJ1-2, with 9 bases matching TRBD1. The CDR3 consists of 15 residues. Germline V gives CDR1 SGHNT, CDR2 YYREEE (reference sequence). The junction had 10 bases not matched to a gene; V was cut back by 4 bases and J by 6 bases. The CDR3 region has the DNA TGTGCCAGCAGCCACAACAGGGGGCAGGTGAATGGCTACACCTTC. Translated: CASSHNRGQVNGYTF.

This clone was picked up one time. The chain has TRBV5-4 and TRBJ2-1; D not resolved. Trimming cost V 0 bases and J 2 bases, with 6 bases left between them. From germline, CDR1 is SGHNT and CDR2 YYREEE (reference sequence). CDR3 length: 14 amino acids. CDR3 residues: CASSLAGPYNEQFF. The CDR3 DNA reads TGTGCCAGCAGCTTGGCCGGGCCCTACAATGAGCAGTTCTTC. Full variable domain (missing parts from reference TRBV5-4 and TRBJ2-1): ETGVTQSPTHLIKTRGQQVTLRCSSQSGHNTVSWYQQALGQGPQFIFQYYREEENGRGNFPPRFSGLQFPNYSSELNVNALELDDSALYLCASSLAGPYNEQFFGPGTRLTVL.

The J gene is TRBJ2-7, the V gene TRBV19, with unresolved D. Trimming took off 0 bases at V and 3 bases at J, with 6 bases between the two ends. Germline CDR1 LNHDA, CDR2 SQIVND (reference sequence). The CDR3 sequence is 13 residues long. The CDR3 DNA is TGTGCCAGTAGTATAGATCCACGCTACGAGCAGTACTTC. Its translation: CASSIDPRYEQYF.

The chain carries TRBV5-1 and TRBJ1-5, with TRBD1 as a possible D gene (6 bases). Trimming shortened V by 4 bases and J by 4 bases, and 12 bases separated the two germline ends. The CDR3 covers 14 residues. The V gene's germline CDR1 is SGHRS and CDR2 YFSETQ. CDR3 loop: CASSPGQRNQPQHF. The DNA of the CDR3 is TGCGCCAGCAGCCCGGGACAAAGAAATCAGCCCCAGCATTTT.

The chain is built from TRBV7-9 and TRBJ2-1; D unclear. Looked up from germline, CDR1 is SEHNR and CDR2 is FQNEAQ (reference sequence). The CDR3 contains 14 residues. The V end was cut by 6 bases, the J end by 0 bases, with 9 bases between. This CDR3 reads CASSEPSSYNEQFF. The CDR3 bases are TGTGCCAGCAGTGAACCCAGCTCCTACAATGAGCAGTTCTTC.

The rearrangement joins TRBV7-8 to TRBJ2-7; 7 nucleotides align to TRBD1. The germline V gene has CDR1 SGHVS and CDR2 FQNEAQ. The V gene end was trimmed by 8 bases and the J gene end by 2 bases; junction bases not matched to a gene: 15. CDR3 length: 16 amino acids. This chain's CDR3 is CASGSGTEAQTYEQYF. CDR3 in DNA: TGTGCCAGCGGCTCCGGGACAGAAGCCCAAACCTACGAGCAGTACTTC. The full variable domain, completed using reference TRBV7-8 and TRBJ2-7, is GAGVSQSPRYKVAKRGQDVALRCDPISGHVSLFWYQQALGQGPEFLTYFQNEAQLDKSGLPSDRFFAERPEGSVSTLKIQRTQQEDSAVYLCASGSGTEAQTYEQYFGPGTRLTVT.

V usage is TRBV7-9 and J usage is TRBJ2-7; TRBD2 aligns across 8 bases. This CDR3 contains 14 residues. The ends lost 5 bases at V and 3 bases at J; junction bases unmatched: 6. The V gene's germline CDR1 is SEHNR and CDR2 FQNEAQ (reference sequence). The CDR3 DNA follows: TGTGCCAGCAGCCCCCGGCTAGCGGGCTACGAGCAGTACTTC. This codes for CASSPRLAGYEQYF. The variable domain in full, completed from reference TRBV7-9 and TRBJ2-7, reads DTGVSQNPRHKITKRGQNVTFRCDPISEHNRLYWYRQTLGQGPEFLTYFQNEAQLEKSRLLSDRFSAERPKGSFSTLEIQRTEQGDSAMYLCASSPRLAGYEQYFGPGTRLTVT.